This T cell receptor beta chain stems from a study of blood T cell repertoires in COVID-19. Study at large: Samples taken during acute and convalescent COVID-19 were collected in the United States, Italy and Spain. From T cells, B-cell-depleted T cells, or PBMCs came the material, which was cDNA or gDNA.

This CDR3 has 12 residues. Germline V lookup: CDR1 GTSNPN, CDR2 SVGIG (reference sequence). V lost 3 bases and J lost 9, with 12 bases in between. The authors' processing: Reference gene primer amplification in the assay estimated nucleated cell counts. Profiled with immunoSEQ multiplex PCR; TCRdb holds only in-frame clones, not every one. V and J calls and clone size are copied from that table; D and trimming were computed from the DNA. The table lists about 190,000 clones, 70% to 80% of them singletons. The chain uses TRBV30 and TRBJ2-1; D possibly corresponds to TRBD2 (6 bases). The receptor was derived from a man aged 50 to 59 who had recovered from COVID-19. The material sequenced was peripheral blood. The CDR3 DNA reads as TGTGCCTGGAGCCTGGGACTTTTTGAGCAGTTCTTC. Protein: CAWSLGLFEQFF.